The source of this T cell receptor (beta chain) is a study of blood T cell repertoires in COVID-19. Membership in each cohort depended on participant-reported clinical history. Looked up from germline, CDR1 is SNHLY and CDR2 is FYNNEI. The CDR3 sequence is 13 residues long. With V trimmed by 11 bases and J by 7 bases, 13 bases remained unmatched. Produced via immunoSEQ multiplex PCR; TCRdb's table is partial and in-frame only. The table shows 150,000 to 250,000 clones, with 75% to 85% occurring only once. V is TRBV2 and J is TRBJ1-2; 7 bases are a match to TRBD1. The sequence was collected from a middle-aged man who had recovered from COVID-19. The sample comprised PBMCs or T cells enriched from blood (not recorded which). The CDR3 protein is CAHSQGEVFGYTF. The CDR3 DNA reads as TGTGCCCACTCGCAGGGGGAGGTCTTTGGCTACACCTTC.